Presented here are 15 T cell receptor beta chains from one specimen sequenced in a study of tumor-infiltrating lymphocytes in localized non-small cell lung cancer. Sequenced by immunoSEQ multiplex PCR; TCRdb stores in-frame clones only, minus some. The sample comprises about 29,000 clones, approximately 83% of which are singletons, and around 2.1% rests with the top ten. The sample comprised lung tumor tissue. The receptors stem from a human donor with non-small cell lung cancer.

The chain uses TRBV4-1 and TRBJ2-2; TRBD1 might be the D (5 bases). Germline CDR1 reads MGHRA; CDR2 reads YSYEKL. This CDR3 comprises 15 residues. Trimming took 4 bases from V and 1 from J, leaving 10 bases between them. As DNA, the CDR3 is TGCGCCAGCAGCCCAGGGCTGTGGAACACCGGGGAGCTGTTTTTT. It yields the protein CASSPGLWNTGELFF.

This sequence joins TRBV5-1 and TRBJ1-6; 8 positions match TRBD1. The CDR3 contains 16 residues. Unmatched junction bases numbered 12, after V lost 4 bases and J lost 9 bases. Germline V gene lookup returns CDR1 SGHRS and CDR2 YFSETQ. CDR3 in DNA: TGCGCCAGCAGCGGGACGGGGGACAGGCCAGGTTCACCCCTCCACTTT. This translates into CASSGTGDRPGSPLHF.

The genes are TRBV10-3 and TRBJ2-7; D is possibly TRBD1 or TRBD2 (6 bases each). Germline V gene sequence: CDR1 ENHRY, CDR2 SYGVKD. V was clipped by 0 bases and J by 9 bases, with 18 bases between them. The CDR3 covers 15 residues. The DNA of the CDR3 is TGTGCCATCAGTGAGTCGACGGGGGCCCTCTCGGGGCAGTACTTC. This gives the protein CAISESTGALSGQYF.

V usage is TRBV9 and J usage is TRBJ1-6; 8 nucleotides match TRBD1. The ends lost 7 bases at V and 9 bases at J; junction bases unmatched: 12. The length of the CDR3 is 15 residues. Germline assignment: CDR1 SGDLS and CDR2 YYNGEE. CDR3 amino acids: CASRLSDREGSPLHF. Here the CDR3 DNA reads TGTGCCAGCCGTCTCTCGGACAGGGAGGGTTCACCCCTCCACTTT.

V gene TRBV6-6 combines with J gene TRBJ1-1, with D uncertain. CDR3 length: 13 amino acids. Germline CDR1 is MNHNY and CDR2 is SVGAGI (reference sequence). V gave up 6 bases and J gave up 0 bases, with 8 bases separating them. The CDR3 DNA reads TGTGCCAGCAGGGCTGCAATGAACACTGAAGCTTTCTTT. Residues: CASRAAMNTEAFF.

This clone showed up just once. The rearrangement links TRBV27 to TRBJ2-7; D is unclear. The CDR3 spans 11 residues. Per germline, CDR1 MNHEY and CDR2 SMNVEV (reference sequence). V lost 6 bases to trimming and J lost 3 bases, with 6 bases between them. The CDR3 region has the DNA TGTGCCAGCAGATCCCTCTACGAGCAGTACTTC. Residues: CASRSLYEQYF.

This clone was observed a handful of times. V gene TRBV11-2 combines with J gene TRBJ2-4, with D possibly being TRBD2 (6 bases). This CDR3 region has 16 residues. The V gene's germline CDR1 is SGHAT and CDR2 FQNNGV. V shed 6 bases and J shed 0 bases, with 15 bases lying between them. This CDR3 is CASRLTWEVAKNIQYF. The DNA for the CDR3 is TGTGCCAGCAGATTAACATGGGAGGTAGCCAAAAACATTCAGTACTTC.

The V and J genes are TRBV2 and TRBJ1-4; 9 bases agree with TRBD1. The CDR3 has 15 amino acids. Trimming removed 6 bases from V and 2 bases from J; junction bases left unmatched: 4. Germline CDR1 reads SNHLY; CDR2 reads FYNNEI. Written as DNA, the CDR3 is TGTGCCAGCAGGTCACAGGGGGCGACTAATGAAAAACTGTTTTTT. Translation gives CASRSQGATNEKLFF.

This clone was seen a single time. The CDR3 here is CASSDPTLPYGYTF. CDR3 nucleotide sequence: TGTGCCAGCAGTGACCCCACACTGCCCTATGGCTACACCTTC. This chain connects TRBV6-1 to TRBJ1-2, with D uncertain. This CDR3 is built from 14 residues. Trimming removed 3 bases from V and 4 bases from J, with 12 bases in between. Germline V gene lookup returns CDR1 MNHNS and CDR2 SASEGT.

This rearrangement joins TRBV7-9 to TRBJ1-1; 7 bases match TRBD1. The CDR3 consists of 13 residues. Germline trimming cut 8 bases from V and 5 bases from J; bases unmatched to any gene: 8. Germline V CDR1 and CDR2: SEHNR, FQNEAQ (reference sequence). CDR3 protein: CASLLDRNTEAFF. The CDR3 coding sequence is TGTGCCAGCCTCCTGGACAGGAATACTGAAGCTTTCTTT.

The J gene is TRBJ1-1, the V gene TRBV5-4; maybe TRBD1 (6 bases). Trimming took off 4 bases at V and 4 bases at J, with 14 bases between the two ends. The CDR3 consists of 14 residues. The germline V gene has CDR1 SGHNT and CDR2 YYREEE (reference sequence). CDR3 region: CASSPDRVSTEAFF. The CDR3 bases are TGTGCCAGCAGCCCGGACAGAGTCTCCACTGAAGCTTTCTTT. The variable domain in full, with the rest retrieved from reference TRBV5-4 and TRBJ1-1, is ETGVTQSPTHLIKTRGQQVTLRCSSQSGHNTVSWYQQALGQGPQFIFQYYREEENGRGNFPPRFSGLQFPNYSSELNVNALELDDSALYLCASSPDRVSTEAFFGQGTRLTVV.

This chain links TRBV4-2 with TRBJ2-3; D not resolved. In germline, CDR1 is LGHNA, CDR2 YNFKEQ. This CDR3 region has 14 residues. The V gene lost 0 bases and the J gene lost 6 bases, with 10 bases spanning the gap. The CDR3 DNA follows: TGTGCCAGCAGCCAAGATATTGTCGGGGATACGCAGTATTTT. Translating gives CASSQDIVGDTQYF.

This chain joins TRBV5-4 and TRBJ2-5; 13 bases line up with TRBD2. There are 17 residues in the CDR3. Germline loops: CDR1 SGHNT, CDR2 YYREEE (reference sequence). With 1 base clipped from V and 4 bases from J, the junction kept 7 bases outside the gene matches. CDR3 loop: CASSLRLAGGSGETQYF. The DNA for the CDR3 is TGTGCCAGCAGCTTGAGACTAGCGGGGGGATCGGGAGAGACCCAGTACTTC.

V gene TRBV6-6 combines with J gene TRBJ2-7, with D tentatively TRBD2 (6 bases). The CDR3 runs to 13 residues. V was clipped by 8 bases and J by 3 bases, with 14 bases between them. CDR1 is MNHNY and CDR2 is SVGAGI in the germline V gene (reference sequence). The CDR3 DNA follows: TGTGCCAGCGCGGGGACTTATGACTACGAGCAGTACTTC. Its translation is CASAGTYDYEQYF.

The rearrangement uses TRBV5-1 and TRBJ1-2, with D possibly TRBD1 on 5 matching bases. With 0 bases removed from V and 6 bases from J, the gap between germline ends came to 12 bases. Germline CDR1 SGHRS, CDR2 YFSETQ. CDR3 length: 14 amino acids. The CDR3 sequence is CASSLGGDSNGYTF. The DNA for the CDR3 is TGCGCCAGCAGCTTGGGGGGGGATTCAAATGGCTACACCTTC.